This T cell receptor (beta chain) is drawn from a study of T-cell memory formation after mild COVID-19. Study-level background: Across donors, TCR clusters were largely donor specific.

Concerning this clonotype itself: What it binds is unknown.

The CDR3 consists of 15 residues. The germline CDR1 and CDR2 sequences are SEHNR and FQNEAQ (reference sequence). Trimming cost V 1 base and J 3 bases; bases outside gene matches: 3. Constant-segment primers served in 5'RACE that generated TCR alpha and TCR beta cDNA libraries bearing sample barcodes and UMIs. TCRdb ran MiXCR on the 5' RACE reads and lists one entry per CDR3 protein. The sample has under 600,000 distinct CDR3 sequences, about 20% seen once. The study's findings and limits: Certain responding clones were present in pre-infection memory, suggesting participation of cross-reactive memory. Those CD4+ clones that contracted were mainly in CM and EM (CD8+ ones in EMRA).

The origin of this receptor is an adult woman who had mild COVID-19 (a few samples of this study predate the infection). Cell type and time point are not known. V is TRBV7-9 and J is TRBJ2-7, with 10 bases matching TRBD1. The sequenced sample consisted of PBMCs or a T cell subset sorted from them (not recorded which). The CDR3 DNA reads TGTGCCAGCAGCTTAGGGGACAGGGGATACTACGAGCAGTACTTC. Translated: CASSLGDRGYYEQYF.